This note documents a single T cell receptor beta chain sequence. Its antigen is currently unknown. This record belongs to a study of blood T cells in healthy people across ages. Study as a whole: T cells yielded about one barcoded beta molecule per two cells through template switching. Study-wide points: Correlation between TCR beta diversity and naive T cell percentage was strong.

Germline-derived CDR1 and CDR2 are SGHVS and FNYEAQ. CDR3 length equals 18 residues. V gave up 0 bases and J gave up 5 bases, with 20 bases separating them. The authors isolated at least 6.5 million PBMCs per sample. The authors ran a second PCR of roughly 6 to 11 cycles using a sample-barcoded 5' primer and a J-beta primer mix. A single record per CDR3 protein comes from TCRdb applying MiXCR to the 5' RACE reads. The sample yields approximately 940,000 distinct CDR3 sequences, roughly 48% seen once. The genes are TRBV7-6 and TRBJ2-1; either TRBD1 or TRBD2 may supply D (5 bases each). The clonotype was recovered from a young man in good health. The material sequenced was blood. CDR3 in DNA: TGTGCCAGCAGCTTAGCGATTGGTTTAGGGGACCCTGACAATGAGCAGTTCTTC. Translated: CASSLAIGLGDPDNEQFF. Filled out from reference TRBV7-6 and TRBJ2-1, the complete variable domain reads GAGVSQSPRYKVTKRGQDVALRCDPISGHVSLYWYRQALGQGPEFLTYFNYEAQQDKSGLPNDRFSAERPEGSISTLTIQRTEQRDSAMYRCASSLAIGLGDPDNEQFFGPGTRLTVL.